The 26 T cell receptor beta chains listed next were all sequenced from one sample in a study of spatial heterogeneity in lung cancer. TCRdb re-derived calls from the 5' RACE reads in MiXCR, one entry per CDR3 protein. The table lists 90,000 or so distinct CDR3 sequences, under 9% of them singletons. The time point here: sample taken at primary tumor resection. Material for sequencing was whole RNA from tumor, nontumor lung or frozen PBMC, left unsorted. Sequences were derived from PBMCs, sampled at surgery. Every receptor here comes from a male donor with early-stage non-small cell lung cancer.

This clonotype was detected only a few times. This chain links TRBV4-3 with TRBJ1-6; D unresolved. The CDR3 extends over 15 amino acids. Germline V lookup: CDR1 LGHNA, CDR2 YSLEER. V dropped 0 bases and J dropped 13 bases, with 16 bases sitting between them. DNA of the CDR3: TGCGCCAGCAGCCAAGACAGGAACTCATTTAGGCCCCTCCACTTT. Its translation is CASSQDRNSFRPLHF.

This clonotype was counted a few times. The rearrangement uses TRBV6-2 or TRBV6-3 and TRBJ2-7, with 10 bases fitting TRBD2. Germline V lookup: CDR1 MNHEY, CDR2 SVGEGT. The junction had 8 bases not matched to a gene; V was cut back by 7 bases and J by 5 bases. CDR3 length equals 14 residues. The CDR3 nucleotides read TGTGCCAGCACTCCAGCGGGGGGGCCCAACGAGCAGTACTTC. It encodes CASTPAGGPNEQYF.

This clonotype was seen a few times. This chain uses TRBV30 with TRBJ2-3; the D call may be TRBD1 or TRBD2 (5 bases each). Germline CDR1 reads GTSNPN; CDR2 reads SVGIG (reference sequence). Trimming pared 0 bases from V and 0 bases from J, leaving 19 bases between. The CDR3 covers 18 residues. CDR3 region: CAWSVRRGLTPSTDTQYF. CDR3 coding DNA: TGTGCCTGGAGTGTACGTCGGGGCCTAACCCCTAGCACAGATACGCAGTATTTT. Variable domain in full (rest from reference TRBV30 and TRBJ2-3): SQTIHQWPATLVQPVGSPLSLECTVEGTSNPNLYWYRQAAGRGLQLLFYSVGIGQISSEVPQNLSASRPQDRQFILSSKKLLLSDSGFYLCAWSVRRGLTPSTDTQYFGPGTRLTVL.

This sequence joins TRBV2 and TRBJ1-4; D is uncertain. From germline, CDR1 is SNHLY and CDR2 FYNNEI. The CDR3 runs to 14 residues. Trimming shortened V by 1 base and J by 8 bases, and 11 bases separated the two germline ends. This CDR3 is CASSEGTLREKLFF. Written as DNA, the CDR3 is TGTGCCAGCAGTGAAGGCACCTTACGGGAAAAACTGTTTTTT.

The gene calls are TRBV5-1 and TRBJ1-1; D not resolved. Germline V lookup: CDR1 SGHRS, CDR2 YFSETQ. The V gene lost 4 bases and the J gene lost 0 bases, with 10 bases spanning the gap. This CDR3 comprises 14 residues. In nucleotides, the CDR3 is TGCGCCAGCAGCCCGAGGGCGTTGAACACTGAAGCTTTCTTT. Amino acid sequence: CASSPRALNTEAFF.

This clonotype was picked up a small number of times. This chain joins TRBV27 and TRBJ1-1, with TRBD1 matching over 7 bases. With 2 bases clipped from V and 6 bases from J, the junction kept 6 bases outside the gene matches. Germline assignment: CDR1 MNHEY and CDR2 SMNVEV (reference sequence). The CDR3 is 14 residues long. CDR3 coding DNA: TGTGCCAGCAGTTTACGTGGGACAGTCCCTGAAGCTTTCTTT. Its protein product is CASSLRGTVPEAFF.

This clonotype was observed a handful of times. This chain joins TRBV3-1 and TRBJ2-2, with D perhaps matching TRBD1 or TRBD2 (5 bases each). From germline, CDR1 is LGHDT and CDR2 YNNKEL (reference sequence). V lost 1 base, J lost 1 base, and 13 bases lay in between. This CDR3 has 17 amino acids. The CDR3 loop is CASSQVRGPQNTGELFF. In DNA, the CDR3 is TGTGCCAGCAGCCAAGTAAGGGGACCCCAGAACACCGGGGAGCTGTTTTTT.

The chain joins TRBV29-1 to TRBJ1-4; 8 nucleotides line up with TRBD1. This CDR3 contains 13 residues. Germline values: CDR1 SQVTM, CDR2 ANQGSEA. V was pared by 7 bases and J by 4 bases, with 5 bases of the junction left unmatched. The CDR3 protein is CSGWTGHNEKLFF. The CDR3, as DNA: TGCAGCGGCTGGACAGGGCATAATGAAAAACTGTTTTTT.

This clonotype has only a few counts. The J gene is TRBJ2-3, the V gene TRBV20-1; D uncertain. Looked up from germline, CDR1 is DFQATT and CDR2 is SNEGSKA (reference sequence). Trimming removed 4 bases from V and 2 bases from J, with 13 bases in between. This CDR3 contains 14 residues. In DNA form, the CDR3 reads TGCAGTGCTAATGTACTCGGCAACACAGATACGCAGTATTTT. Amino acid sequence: CSANVLGNTDTQYF.

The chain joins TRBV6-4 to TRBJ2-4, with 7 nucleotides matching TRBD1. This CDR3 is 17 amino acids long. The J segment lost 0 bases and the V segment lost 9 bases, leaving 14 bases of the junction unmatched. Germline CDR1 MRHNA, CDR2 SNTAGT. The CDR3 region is CARWDSQLPTAKNIQYF. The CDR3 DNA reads TGTGCCAGGTGGGACAGTCAGCTACCGACAGCCAAAAACATTCAGTACTTC.

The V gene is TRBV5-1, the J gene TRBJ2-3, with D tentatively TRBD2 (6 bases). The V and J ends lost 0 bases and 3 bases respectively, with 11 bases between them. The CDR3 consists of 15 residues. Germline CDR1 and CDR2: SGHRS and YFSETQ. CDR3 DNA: TGCGCCAGCAGCTTGGGGACACGGGAGACAGATACGCAGTATTTT. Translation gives CASSLGTRETDTQYF. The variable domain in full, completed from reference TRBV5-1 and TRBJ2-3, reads KAGVTQTPRYLIKTRGQQVTLSCSPISGHRSVSWYQQTPGQGLQFLFEYFSETQRNKGNFPGRFSGRQFSNSRSEMNVSTLELGDSALYLCASSLGTRETDTQYFGPGTRLTVL.

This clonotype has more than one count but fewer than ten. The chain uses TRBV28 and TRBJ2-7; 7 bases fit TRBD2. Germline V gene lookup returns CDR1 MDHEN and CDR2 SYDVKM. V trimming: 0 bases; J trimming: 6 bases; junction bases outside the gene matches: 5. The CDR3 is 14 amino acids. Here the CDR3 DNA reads TGTGCCAGCAGTTTATGGCGGGAGAGTGGCGAGCAGTACTTC. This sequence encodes CASSLWRESGEQYF. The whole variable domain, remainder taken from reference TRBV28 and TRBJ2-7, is DVKVTQSSRYLVKRTGEKVFLECVQDMDHENMFWYRQDPGLGLRLIYFSYDVKMKEKGDIPEGYSVSREKKERFSLILESASTNQTSMYLCASSLWRESGEQYFGPGTRLTVT.

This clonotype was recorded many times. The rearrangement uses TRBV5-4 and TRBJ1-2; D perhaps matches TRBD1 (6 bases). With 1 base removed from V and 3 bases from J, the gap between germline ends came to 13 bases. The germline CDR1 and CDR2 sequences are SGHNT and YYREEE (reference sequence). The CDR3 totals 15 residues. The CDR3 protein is CASSLIGGADYGYTF. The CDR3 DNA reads TGTGCCAGCAGCTTGATCGGGGGCGCAGACTATGGCTACACCTTC.

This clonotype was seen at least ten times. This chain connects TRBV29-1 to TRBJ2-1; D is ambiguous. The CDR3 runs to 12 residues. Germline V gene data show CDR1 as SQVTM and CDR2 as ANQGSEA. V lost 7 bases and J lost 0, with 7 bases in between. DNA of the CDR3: TGCAGCGCCGCAAGCTCCTACAATGAGCAGTTCTTC. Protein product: CSAASSYNEQFF.

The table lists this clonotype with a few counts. The CDR3 spells CASSLGTGVRREQYF. In nucleotides, the CDR3 is TGCGCCAGCAGCTTGGGGACAGGGGTCCGGCGGGAGCAGTACTTC. The rearrangement joins TRBV5-1 to TRBJ2-7; 9 bases line up with TRBD1. CDR1 SGHRS and CDR2 YFSETQ come from the germline V gene. Losses at the gene ends were 0 bases for V and 7 bases for J; bases not matched to a gene: 8. CDR3 length: 15 amino acids.

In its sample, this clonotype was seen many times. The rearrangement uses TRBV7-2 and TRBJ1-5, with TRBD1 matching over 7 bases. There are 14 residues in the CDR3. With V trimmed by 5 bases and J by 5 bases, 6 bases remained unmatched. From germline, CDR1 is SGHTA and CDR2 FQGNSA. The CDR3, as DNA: TGTGCCAGCAGCCCGGACAGGATCGATCAGCCCCAGCATTTT. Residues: CASSPDRIDQPQHF.

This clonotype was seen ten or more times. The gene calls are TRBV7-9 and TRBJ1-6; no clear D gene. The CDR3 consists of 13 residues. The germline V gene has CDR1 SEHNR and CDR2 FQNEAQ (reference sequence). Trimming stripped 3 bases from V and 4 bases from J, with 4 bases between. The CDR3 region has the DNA TGTGCCAGCAGCTTTGGTTATAATTCACCCCTCCACTTT. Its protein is CASSFGYNSPLHF.

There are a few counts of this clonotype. In DNA, the CDR3 is TGTGCCAGCAGCCCCAATAGCGGGGCCTCCTACAATGAGCAGTTCTTC. As protein: CASSPNSGASYNEQFF. This rearrangement joins TRBV13 to TRBJ2-1, with 8 bases matching TRBD2. This CDR3 comprises 16 residues. Per the germline V gene, CDR1 is PRHDT and CDR2 is FYEKMQ (reference sequence). The trim removed 5 bases at V and 0 bases at J, leaving 6 bases unmatched. The full variable domain, in which reference TRBV13 and TRBJ2-1 provide the parts outside the CDR3, is AAGVIQSPRHLIKEKRETATLKCYPIPRHDTVYWYQQGPGQDPQFLISFYEKMQSDKGSIPDRFSAQQFSDYHSELNMSSLELGDSALYFCASSPNSGASYNEQFFGPGTRLTVL.

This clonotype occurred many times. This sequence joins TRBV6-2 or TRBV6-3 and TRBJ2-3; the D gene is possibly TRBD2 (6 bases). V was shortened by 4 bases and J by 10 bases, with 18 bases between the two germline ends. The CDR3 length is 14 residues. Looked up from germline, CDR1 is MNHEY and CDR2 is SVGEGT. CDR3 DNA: TGTGCCAGCAGTTGGGCCGGTCTCCGGGAGTCGCAGTATTTT. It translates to CASSWAGLRESQYF.

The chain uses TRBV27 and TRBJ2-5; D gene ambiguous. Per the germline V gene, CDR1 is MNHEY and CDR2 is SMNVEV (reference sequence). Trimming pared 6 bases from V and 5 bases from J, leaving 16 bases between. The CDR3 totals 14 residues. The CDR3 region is CASRSRRNGETQYF. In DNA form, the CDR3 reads TGTGCCAGCAGATCTCGCCGTAACGGGGAGACCCAGTACTTC.

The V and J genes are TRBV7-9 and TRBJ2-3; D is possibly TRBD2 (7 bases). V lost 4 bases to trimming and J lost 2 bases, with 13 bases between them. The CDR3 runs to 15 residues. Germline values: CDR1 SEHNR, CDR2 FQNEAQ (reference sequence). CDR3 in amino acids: CASSSLRGATDTQYF. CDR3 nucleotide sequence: TGTGCCAGCAGCTCCCTCCGGGGGGCCACAGATACGCAGTATTTT. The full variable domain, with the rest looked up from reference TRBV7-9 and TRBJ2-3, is DTGVSQNPRHKITKRGQNVTFRCDPISEHNRLYWYRQTLGQGPEFLTYFQNEAQLEKSRLLSDRFSAERPKGSFSTLEIQRTEQGDSAMYLCASSSLRGATDTQYFGPGTRLTVL.

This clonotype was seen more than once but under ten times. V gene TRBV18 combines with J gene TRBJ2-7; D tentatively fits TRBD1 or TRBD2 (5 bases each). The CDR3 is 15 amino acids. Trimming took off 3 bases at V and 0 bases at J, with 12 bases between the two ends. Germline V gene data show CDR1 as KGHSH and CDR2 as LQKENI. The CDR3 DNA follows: TGTGCCAGCTCACCGTCGCCAGGGAGCTCCTACGAGCAGTACTTC. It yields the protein CASSPSPGSSYEQYF.

The CDR3 reads CASSPRQGSGDTQYF. CDR3 DNA: TGCGCCAGCAGTCCTCGACAGGGGTCTGGGGATACGCAGTATTTT. The J gene is TRBJ2-3, the V gene TRBV4-3; 8 positions agree with TRBD1. This CDR3 comprises 15 residues. In germline, CDR1 is LGHNA, CDR2 YSLEER. Trimming removed 6 bases from V and 6 bases from J; junction bases left unmatched: 11.

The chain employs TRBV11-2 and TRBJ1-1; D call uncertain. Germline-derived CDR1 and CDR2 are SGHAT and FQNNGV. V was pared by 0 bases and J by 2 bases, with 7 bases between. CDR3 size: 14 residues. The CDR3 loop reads CASSLDARNTEAFF. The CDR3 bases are TGTGCCAGCAGCTTAGATGCGAGAAACACTGAAGCTTTCTTT.

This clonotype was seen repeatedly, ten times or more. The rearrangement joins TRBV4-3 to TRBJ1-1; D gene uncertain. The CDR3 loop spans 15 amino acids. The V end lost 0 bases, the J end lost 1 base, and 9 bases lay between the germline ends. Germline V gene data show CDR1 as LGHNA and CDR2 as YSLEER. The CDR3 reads CASSQDPLANTEAFF. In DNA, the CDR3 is TGCGCCAGCAGCCAAGATCCATTGGCGAACACTGAAGCTTTCTTT.

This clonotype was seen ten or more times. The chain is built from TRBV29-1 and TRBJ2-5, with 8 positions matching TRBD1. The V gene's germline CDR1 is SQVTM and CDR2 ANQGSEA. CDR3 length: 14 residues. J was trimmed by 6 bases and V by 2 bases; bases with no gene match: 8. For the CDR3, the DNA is TGCAGCGTTGAAAGCGGGCAGGGGGCGCAGACCCAGTACTTC. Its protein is CSVESGQGAQTQYF.